The sequence of this TCR beta chain was determined in a study of identical twins. This CDR3 is built from 12 residues. V lost 8 bases and J lost 1, with 7 bases in between. Each CDR3 protein gets one entry after TCRdb re-called the 5' RACE reads with MiXCR. In the table there are 200,000 to 250,000 distinct CDR3 sequences, around an eighth of which are singletons. The V call is TRBV12-3 or TRBV12-4, the J call TRBJ2-3, with D uncertain. Sequencing was done on a sample of memory (CD45RO+) T cells sorted from blood. The receptor was isolated from a woman between 18 and 30 years old in good health. CDR3: CASLRGTDTQYF. CDR3 sequence (DNA): TGTGCCAGCTTACGAGGCACAGATACGCAGTATTTT.